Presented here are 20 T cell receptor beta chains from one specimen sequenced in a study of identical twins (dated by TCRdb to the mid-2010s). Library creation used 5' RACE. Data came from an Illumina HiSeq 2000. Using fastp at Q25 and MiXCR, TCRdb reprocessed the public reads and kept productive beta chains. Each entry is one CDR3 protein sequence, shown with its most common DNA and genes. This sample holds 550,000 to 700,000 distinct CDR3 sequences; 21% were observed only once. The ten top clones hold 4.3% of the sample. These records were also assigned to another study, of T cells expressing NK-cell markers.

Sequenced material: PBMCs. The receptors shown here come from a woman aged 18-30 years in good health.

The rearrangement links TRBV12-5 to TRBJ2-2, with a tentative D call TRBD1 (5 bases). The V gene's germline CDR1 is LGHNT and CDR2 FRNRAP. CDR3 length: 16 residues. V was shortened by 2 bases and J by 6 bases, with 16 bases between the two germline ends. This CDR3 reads CASGLKLPGSSGELFF. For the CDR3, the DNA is TGTGCTAGTGGTTTGAAGTTGCCAGGGTCTTCCGGGGAGCTGTTTTTT.

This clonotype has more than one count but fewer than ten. CDR3 bases: TGTGCCAGCAGTGAGAAGAACTATGGCTACACCTTC. It codes for CASSEKNYGYTF. V gene TRBV5-6 combines with J gene TRBJ1-2; D uncertain. The germline V gene has CDR1 SGHDT and CDR2 YYEEEE. V lost 5 bases and J lost 2, with 7 bases in between. The length of the CDR3 is 12 residues.

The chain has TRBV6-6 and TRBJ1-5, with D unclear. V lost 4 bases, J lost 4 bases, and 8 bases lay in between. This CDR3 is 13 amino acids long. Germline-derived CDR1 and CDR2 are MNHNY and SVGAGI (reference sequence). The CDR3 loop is CASSLLVNQPQHF. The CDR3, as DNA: TGTGCCAGCAGTTTACTAGTGAATCAGCCCCAGCATTTT.

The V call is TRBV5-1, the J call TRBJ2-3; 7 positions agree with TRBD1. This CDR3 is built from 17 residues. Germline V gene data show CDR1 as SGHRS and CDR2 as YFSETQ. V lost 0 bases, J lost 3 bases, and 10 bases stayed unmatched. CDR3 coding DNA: TGCGCCAGCAGCTTGGCGATTGAGGGGGCGCCGACAGATACGCAGTATTTT. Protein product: CASSLAIEGAPTDTQYF.

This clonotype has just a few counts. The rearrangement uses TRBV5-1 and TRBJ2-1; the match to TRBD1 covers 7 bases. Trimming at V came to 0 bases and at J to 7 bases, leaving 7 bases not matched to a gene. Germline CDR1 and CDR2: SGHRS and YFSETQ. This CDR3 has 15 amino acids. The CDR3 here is CASSLVGGFGNEQFF. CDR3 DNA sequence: TGCGCCAGCAGCTTGGTAGGGGGCTTCGGGAATGAGCAGTTCTTC. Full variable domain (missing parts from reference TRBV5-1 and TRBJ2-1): KAGVTQTPRYLIKTRGQQVTLSCSPISGHRSVSWYQQTPGQGLQFLFEYFSETQRNKGNFPGRFSGRQFSNSRSEMNVSTLELGDSALYLCASSLVGGFGNEQFFGPGTRLTVL.

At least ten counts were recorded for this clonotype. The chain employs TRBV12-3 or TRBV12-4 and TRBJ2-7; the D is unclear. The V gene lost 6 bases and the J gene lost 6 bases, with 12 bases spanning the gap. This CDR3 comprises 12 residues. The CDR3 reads CASSPWTAEQYF. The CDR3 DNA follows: TGTGCCAGCAGCCCCTGGACGGCCGAGCAGTACTTC.

CDR3 nucleotides: TGTGCCAGCTCACCCAGGGTGTCGGACACCGGGGAGCTGTTTTTT. Translated, it gives CASSPRVSDTGELFF. The chain has TRBV18 and TRBJ2-2; the D gene is possibly TRBD1 (5 bases). The length of the CDR3 is 15 residues. The germline V and J ends were trimmed by 3 bases and 3 bases, with 11 bases remaining between them. Per germline, CDR1 KGHSH and CDR2 LQKENI.

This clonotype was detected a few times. CDR3 residues: CAISASGQGLRETQYF. The CDR3 DNA follows: TGTGCCATCAGTGCTTCGGGACAGGGTCTGAGGGAGACCCAGTACTTC. The V call is TRBV10-3, the J call TRBJ2-5; 9 nucleotides line up with TRBD1. CDR1 and CDR2 from the germline V gene are ENHRY and SYGVKD. The trim removed 4 bases at V and 5 bases at J, leaving 11 bases unmatched. The CDR3 contains 16 residues.

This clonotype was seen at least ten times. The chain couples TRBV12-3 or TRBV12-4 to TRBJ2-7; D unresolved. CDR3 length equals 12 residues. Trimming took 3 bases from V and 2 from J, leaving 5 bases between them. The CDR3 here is CASSFKAYEQYF. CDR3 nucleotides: TGTGCCAGCAGTTTTAAAGCCTACGAGCAGTACTTC.

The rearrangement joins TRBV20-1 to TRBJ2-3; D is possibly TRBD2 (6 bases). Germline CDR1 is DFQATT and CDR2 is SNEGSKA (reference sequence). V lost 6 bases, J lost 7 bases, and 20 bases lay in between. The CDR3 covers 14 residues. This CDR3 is CSARAAGRPYTQYF. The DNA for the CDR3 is TGCAGTGCCCGGGCTGCGGGACGTCCCTATACGCAGTATTTT.

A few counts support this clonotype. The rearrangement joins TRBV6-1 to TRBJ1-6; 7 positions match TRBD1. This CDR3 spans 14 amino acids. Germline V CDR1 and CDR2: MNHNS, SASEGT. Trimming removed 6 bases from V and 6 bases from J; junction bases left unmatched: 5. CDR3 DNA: TGTGCCAGCAGAACACAGGGGAGTAATTCACCCCTCCACTTT. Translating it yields CASRTQGSNSPLHF.

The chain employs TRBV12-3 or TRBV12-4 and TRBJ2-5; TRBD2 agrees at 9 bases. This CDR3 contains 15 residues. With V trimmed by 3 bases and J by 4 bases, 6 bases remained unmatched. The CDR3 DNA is TGTGCCAGCAGTTTTGATTCTAGCGGGATAGAGACCCAGTACTTC. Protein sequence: CASSFDSSGIETQYF.

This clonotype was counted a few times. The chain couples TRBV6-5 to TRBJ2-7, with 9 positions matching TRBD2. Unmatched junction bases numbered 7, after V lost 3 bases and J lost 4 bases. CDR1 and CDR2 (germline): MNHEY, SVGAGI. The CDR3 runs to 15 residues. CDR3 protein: CASSYLGGGVYEQYF. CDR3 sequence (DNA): TGTGCCAGCAGTTATCTCGGCGGGGGGGTTTACGAGCAGTACTTC.

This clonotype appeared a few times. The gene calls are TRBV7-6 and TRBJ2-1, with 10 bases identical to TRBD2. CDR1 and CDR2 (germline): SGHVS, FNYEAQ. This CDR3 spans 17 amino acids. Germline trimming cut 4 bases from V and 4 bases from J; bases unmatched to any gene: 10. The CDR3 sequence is CASSSSAGLAWYNEQFF. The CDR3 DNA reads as TGTGCCAGCAGCTCTAGCGCGGGACTAGCGTGGTACAATGAGCAGTTCTTC.

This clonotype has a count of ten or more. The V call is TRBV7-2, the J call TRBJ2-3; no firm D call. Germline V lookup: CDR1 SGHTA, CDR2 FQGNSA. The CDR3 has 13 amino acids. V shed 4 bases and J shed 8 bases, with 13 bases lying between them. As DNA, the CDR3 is TGTGCCAGCAGCTATGGTCCGTGGGCTACGCAGTATTTT. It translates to CASSYGPWATQYF.

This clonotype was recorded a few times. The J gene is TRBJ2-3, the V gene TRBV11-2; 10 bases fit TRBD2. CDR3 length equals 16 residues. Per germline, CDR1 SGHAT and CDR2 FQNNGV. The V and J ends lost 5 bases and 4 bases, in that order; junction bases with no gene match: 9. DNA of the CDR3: TGTGCCAGCAGCCGCGGTCCTAGCGGGGGAGCAGATACGCAGTATTTT. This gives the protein CASSRGPSGGADTQYF.

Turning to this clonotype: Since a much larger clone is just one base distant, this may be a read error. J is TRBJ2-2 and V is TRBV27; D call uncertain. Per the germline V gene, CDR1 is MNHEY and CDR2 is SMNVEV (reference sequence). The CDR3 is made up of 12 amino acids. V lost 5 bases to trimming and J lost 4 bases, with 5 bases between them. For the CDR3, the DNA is TGTGCCAGCAGTGGGCTCACCGGGGAGCTGTTTTTT. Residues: CASSGLTGELFF.

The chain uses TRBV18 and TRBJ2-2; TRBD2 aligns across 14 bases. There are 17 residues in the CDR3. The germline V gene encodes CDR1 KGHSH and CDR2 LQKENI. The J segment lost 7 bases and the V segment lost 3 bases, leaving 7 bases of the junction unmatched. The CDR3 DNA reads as TGTGCCAGCTCACCGCCTGGACTAGCGGGAGGCAACGGGGAGCTGTTTTTT. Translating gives CASSPPGLAGGNGELFF.

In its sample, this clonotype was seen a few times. CDR3 DNA: TGCAGTGCTACCCCCGGGACAGAGGCCTACGAGCAGTACTTC. Amino acid sequence: CSATPGTEAYEQYF. The J gene is TRBJ2-7, the V gene TRBV20-1; 7 bases fit TRBD1. Germline lookup yields CDR1 DFQATT and CDR2 SNEGSKA (reference sequence). The CDR3 is made up of 14 amino acids. After removal of 4 bases from V and 2 bases from J, the junction contained 8 bases not matched to a gene.

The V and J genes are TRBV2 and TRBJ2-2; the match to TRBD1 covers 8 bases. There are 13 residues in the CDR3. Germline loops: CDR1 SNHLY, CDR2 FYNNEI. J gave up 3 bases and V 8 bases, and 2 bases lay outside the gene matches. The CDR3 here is CASLDRDTGELFF. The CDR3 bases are TGTGCCAGCCTGGACAGGGACACCGGGGAGCTGTTTTTT.